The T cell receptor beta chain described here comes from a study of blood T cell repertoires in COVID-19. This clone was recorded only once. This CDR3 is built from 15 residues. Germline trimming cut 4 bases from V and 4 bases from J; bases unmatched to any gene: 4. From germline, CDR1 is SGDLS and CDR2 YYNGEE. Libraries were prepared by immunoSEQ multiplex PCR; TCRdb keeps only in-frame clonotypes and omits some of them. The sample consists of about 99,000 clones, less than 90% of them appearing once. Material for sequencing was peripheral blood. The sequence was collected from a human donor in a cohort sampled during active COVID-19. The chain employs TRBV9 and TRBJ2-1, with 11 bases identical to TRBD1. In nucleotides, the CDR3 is TGTGCCAGCAGCCCAGGACAGGGGGCTTACAATGAGCAGTTCTTC. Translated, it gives CASSPGQGAYNEQFF.